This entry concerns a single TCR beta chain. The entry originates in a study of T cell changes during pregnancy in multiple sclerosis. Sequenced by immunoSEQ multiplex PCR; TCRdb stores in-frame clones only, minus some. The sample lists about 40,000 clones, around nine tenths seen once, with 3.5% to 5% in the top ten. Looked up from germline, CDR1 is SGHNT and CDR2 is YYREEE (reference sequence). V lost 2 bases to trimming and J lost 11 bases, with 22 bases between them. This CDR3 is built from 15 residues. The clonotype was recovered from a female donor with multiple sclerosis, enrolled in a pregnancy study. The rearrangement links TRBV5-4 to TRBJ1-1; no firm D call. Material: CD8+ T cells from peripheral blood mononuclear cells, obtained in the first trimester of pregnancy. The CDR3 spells CASSFGVVTSDGAFF. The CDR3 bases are TGTGCCAGCAGCTTCGGGGTTGTCACCTCTGACGGGGCTTTCTTT.